This T cell receptor beta chain was documented in a study of cytomegalovirus exposure and HLA in healthy donors (dated by TCRdb to about 2017). About the full investigation: According to an earlier analysis of a few hundred of the donors, some 180 million T cells yielded 117 million unique TCR beta sequences and roughly 280 Gb of sequence data. An early release that covered 640 HLA-typed donors contained 250 to 350 gigabases of sequencing data and approximately 85 million unique TCR sequences. The genetic ancestry cluster associated with self-reported Caucasian donors included 70% to 85% of the approximately 400 genotyped donors. The study was designed to test whether signatures of past pathogen exposure could be identified by cataloging public T cell receptors. The study used immunosequencing to profile the T cell repertoires of approximately 690 subjects and linked those repertoires to cytomegalovirus serostatus. In addition to the first cohort of around 670 subjects, a separate validation cohort of some 120 different subjects was used. High-throughput TCR immunosequencing, statistical association of individual TCRs with disease status, and machine learning were combined to predict cytomegalovirus infection status. To study patterns of TCR occurrence, a later analysis re-analyzed previously published TCR beta repertoires from under 750 donors and added high-resolution HLA genotyping. Rather than drawing on any new phenotypic data, the later analysis identified candidate immune exposures from TCR beta sequences and the way those sequences occurred across donors. An earlier analysis of 500 to 750 of the donors applied high-throughput TCR beta sequencing to assess whether each TCR beta V gene segment acted as functional or pseudogenic. Donor age, sex, ethnicity and CMV serostatus were compiled together with the repertoire data. A later genetic analysis used genome-wide SNP genotypes for about 60% of the roughly 700 donors, treating that subset as a discovery cohort. Every repertoire in the discovery cohort had been generated on one and the same sequencing platform. HLA typing covered class I and class II loci at four-digit resolution. Typing coverage differed by locus: A, B, C, DRB1 and DQB1 were typed in roughly 620-630 donors, DQA1 in 500 to 550, DPA1 in 600 to 610, and DPB1 in 472. About 5 DR-DQ haplotypes were handled as single units for association and clustering, since linkage in the cohort was strong. Across approximately 400 genotyped donors of the cohort, an average of about 250,000 unique TCR beta nucleotide sequences per donor were sequenced, and roughly 20% of those sequences were non-productive. General findings and caveats noted by the study authors: The study listed 150 to 200 TCR beta chains as associated with cytomegalovirus. Immune exposure information for the cohort was limited to CMV serostatus. Linkage disequilibrium might explain the correlated functional status among segregating V segments, but an unknown experimental factor could not be excluded. The classifier was reported to diagnose cytomegalovirus status with high specificity and sensitivity in both the original and validation cohorts. Most TCR sequences were seen in very few donors, while some public TCRs were found in many individuals. A further reported finding was that TCR beta sequences accurately predicted the HLA-A and HLA-B alleles for most subjects in the first cohort. According to the authors, the approach could potentially be generalized to other disease states and immunological phenotypes. A later analysis found that TCR association rates varied across HLA loci, with DRB1 alleles showing the most associated TCRs and HLA-C alleles the fewest. Over 15 rarely observed V segments, including chromosome 9 orphons, were excluded from the earlier analysis of about 610 of the donors because counts were too low. Specific HLA alleles were associated with 15,000 to 20,000 TCR beta sequences at a false discovery rate of 0.05 in a later analysis. This cohort had only TCR beta chains sequenced, and the lack of alpha or paired-chain data limited which features could be detected. In a later analysis, HLA-associated TCR beta chains were found to be more clonally expanded and to have lower generation probabilities than equally common non-associated chains. In a later genetic analysis, fewer N-insertions in productive TCRs were reported among donors in an Asian-associated ancestry cluster than the approximately 710-donor mean. Broadly in line with IMGT annotations, most TCR beta V segments showed up in productive rearrangements about 87% or about 30% of the time in an earlier analysis of about 500 of the donors. Several of the top co-occurrence clusters appeared to be linked to parvovirus B19, influenza, CMV and Epstein-Barr virus, according to a later analysis. Because some donors lacked HLA typing at each locus, the association tests relied only on the typed subset. In a later genetic analysis, a missense DCLRE1C variant was associated with V-gene and J-gene trimming of TCR beta chains, and the association was replicated in an independent cohort. A later analysis found that most CMV-associated TCR beta chains appeared HLA-restricted, with HLA associations seemingly driven largely by CMV exposure. Assigning TCR associations to individual alleles was difficult when HLA alleles, especially DR and DQ, strongly co-occurred. In vitro tests confirmed that a few of the cytomegalovirus-associated TCR beta chains recognize cytomegalovirus antigens. Roughly uniform sequencing depth across donors was assumed in presence/absence analyses, although this assumption may not hold. The 87-base-pair reads could not distinguish some IMGT-functional V segments, including TRBV6-2 and TRBV6-3, so those segments were excluded. A cluster of highly shared sequence variants was judged likely to be a technical artifact of the sequencing pipeline.

Via the germline V gene, CDR1 is MDHEN and CDR2 SYDVKM. The V end loses 6 bases and the J end loses 3 bases, and a stretch of 33 bases separates them. The CDR3 has 20 amino acids, counting the end cysteine and phenylalanine. Only the CDR3 portion is preserved as DNA: 60 bases, with reading frame beginning at the first base. The protocol used for the library was the immunoSEQ multiplex PCR assay. The multiplex PCR relied on a mix of 60 forward primers for TCR Vbeta segments and 13 reverse primers for TCR Jbeta segments. The CDR3 region of rearranged TCR beta genes was amplified from genomic DNA by a multiplex PCR assay. On the Illumina HiSeq System, the amplified TCR beta libraries were sequenced as 87-base-pair reads. Concerning the study's data processing: Across the roughly 700 repertoires, a later analysis counted 80 million or so unique TCR beta chains, around 10 million of which were shared by at least two donors. Raw reads were error-corrected and collapsed into unique sequences by a nearest-neighbor algorithm in which closely related sequences were merged to remove PCR and sequencing errors. CDR3 sequences were aligned to IMGT reference sequences to assign V, D and J gene segments. For a sequence to be retained, a match of at least six nucleotides to both a V gene segment and a J gene segment was required. A rearrangement counted as productive if the CDR3 had no stop codons and remained in frame with V and J, and every other rearrangement counted as non-productive. Following IMGT convention, CDR3 was defined as the stretch from the second conserved V-encoded cysteine up to the conserved J-encoded phenylalanine. Sequences without an unambiguous match to a single V gene segment were excluded from the earlier analysis of about 600 of the donors. In an earlier analysis of 587 of the donors, V segments were called functional above 56.7% productive rearrangements and were called segregating when the between-donor standard deviation exceeded 5%. A statistical classification framework was built for diagnosing cytomegalovirus status from the catalog of TCR beta chain sequences. A later analysis assigned V and J genes by comparing TCR nucleotide sequences with IMGT/GENE-DB human TR gene sequences. In a later analysis, CDR3 sequences and most-parsimonious VDJ recombination scenarios were assigned using the TCRdist pipeline. A later analysis defined each TCR beta chain by its CDR3 amino acid sequence plus V-gene family, and excluded reads lacking a unique V-gene family. A later analysis removed 592 highly shared, low-generation-probability nucleotide sequences to deal with suspected cross-contamination and a sequencing artifact. In a later analysis, a clonal expansion index was calculated for each public chain from normalized within-repertoire ranks of inferred template counts. In a later analysis, generation probabilities were computed with a VDJ recombination model fitted to out-of-frame rearrangements, and the resulting probabilities were checked against IGoR. In a later analysis, hypergeometric tests were used to score TCR-TCR, TCR-HLA and TCR-CMV co-occurrence, with a repertoire-size bias correction applied to TCR pairs. False discovery rates were estimated in a later analysis by permuting HLA or CMV assignments 20 times. In a later analysis, co-occurring TCRs were grouped using DBSCAN, and TCRdist sequence similarity was added for clustering within HLA-allele-positive subsets. Repertoires with fewer than 30,000 or more than 120,000 public chains, plus five repertoires with anomalous nucleotide sharing, were excluded from co-occurrence clustering. Here the immuneACCESS table is served through TCRdb, limited to in-frame sequences with V and J called. Missing clones are a known gap in these copies; in checked studies unresolved V genes cover under half, and the rest lacks a known reason. V and J calls and clone size are as listed in that table; D and trimming were resolved from the DNA. This sample's table carries about 140,000 clones. Clones ranked in the top ten supply 0.8% to 1% of the sample.

On this clone itself: Its antigen specificity is not known.

In total, roughly 670 healthy bone marrow donors made up the cohort. At the time of sampling, all cohort members were nominally healthy, though unrecorded immune exposures were likely present. The donor was CMV seronegative and was included in the group of 352 seronegative cohort members. Every donor gave a peripheral blood sample, and the peripheral blood mononuclear cells from that sample were used for TCR beta sequencing. The Qiagen DNeasy Blood Extraction Kit was used to extract genomic DNA from the blood cell samples. Specimen: PBMCs. The chain joins TRBV28 to TRBJ2-7; a tentative D match to TRBD1 spans 6 bases. This clonotype was sampled from a male donor in good health and CMV-seronegative. The CDR3 has the sequence CASSPIPDSSTGRPRYEQYF. The base sequence is TGTGCCAGCAGCCCCATCCCGGACAGTTCGACGGGCCGACCCCGCTACGAGCAGTACTTC.